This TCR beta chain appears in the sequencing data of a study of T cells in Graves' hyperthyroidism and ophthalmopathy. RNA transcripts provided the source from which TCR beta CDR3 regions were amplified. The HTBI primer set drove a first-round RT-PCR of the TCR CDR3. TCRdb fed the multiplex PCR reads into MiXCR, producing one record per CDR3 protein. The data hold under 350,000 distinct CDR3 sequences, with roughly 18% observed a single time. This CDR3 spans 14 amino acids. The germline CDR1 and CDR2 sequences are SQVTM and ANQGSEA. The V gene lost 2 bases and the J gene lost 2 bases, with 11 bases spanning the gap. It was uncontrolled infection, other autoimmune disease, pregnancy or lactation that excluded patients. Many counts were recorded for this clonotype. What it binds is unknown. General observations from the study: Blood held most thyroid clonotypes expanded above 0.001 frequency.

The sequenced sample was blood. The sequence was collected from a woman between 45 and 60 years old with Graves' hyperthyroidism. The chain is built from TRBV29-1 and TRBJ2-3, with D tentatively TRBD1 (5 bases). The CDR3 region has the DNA TGCAGCGTTGAAAGACAGACCTCCACAGATACGCAGTATTTT. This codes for CSVERQTSTDTQYF.